These 23 T cell receptor beta chains were all obtained from the same sample, sequenced in a study of cytomegalovirus exposure and HLA in healthy donors. Using immunoSEQ multiplex PCR, the repertoire was profiled, and TCRdb retains in-frame clones only, with some absent. Among 250,000 to 400,000 clones, around 90% were seen once, and the ten largest hold around 1%. Sequenced input: PBMCs. Receptors originate from a man younger than 40 in good health and CMV-seronegative.

Of note for this clone: Other DNA sequences of this sample code for an identical CDR3. This chain links TRBV6-5 with TRBJ1-4, with 7 bases fitting TRBD1. Trimming took 6 bases from V and 5 from J; bases not matched to a gene: 6. CDR1 is MNHEY and CDR2 is SVGAGI in the germline V gene. The CDR3 extends over 14 amino acids. The CDR3 DNA is TGTGCCAGCAGGAACAGGGGCCCAAATGAAAAACTGTTTTTT. Amino acids: CASRNRGPNEKLFF.

The chain uses TRBV19 and TRBJ2-2; D perhaps matches TRBD1 (6 bases). The CDR3 length is 16 residues. The germline gives CDR1 LNHDA, CDR2 SQIVND (reference sequence). V was trimmed by 6 bases and J by 0 bases, leaving 14 bases between them. For the CDR3, the DNA is TGTGCCAGTAGGGCAGGGGCGTACTCGAACACCGGGGAGCTGTTTTTT. As protein: CASRAGAYSNTGELFF.

The chain is built from TRBV4-3 and TRBJ1-2; TRBD1 aligns across 9 bases. Looked up from germline, CDR1 is LGHNA and CDR2 is YSLEER. The CDR3 length is 13 residues. V lost 4 bases and J lost 5; bases outside the gene matches: 2. The DNA for the CDR3 is TGCGCCAGCAGCCTAGGACAGGGGTATGGCTACACCTTC. It codes for CASSLGQGYGYTF.

The V call is TRBV2, the J call TRBJ2-7, with D possibly matching TRBD2 (6 bases). CDR1 is SNHLY and CDR2 is FYNNEI in the germline V gene. The CDR3 sequence is 14 residues long. The CDR3 sequence: CAKQEGGTRGEQYF. CDR3 bases: TGTGCTAAGCAGGAGGGCGGTACGAGGGGCGAGCAGTACTTC.

V gene TRBV28 combines with J gene TRBJ2-4; D ambiguous. Germline CDR1 is MDHEN and CDR2 is SYDVKM. Trimming removed 8 bases at V and 6 bases at J, with 23 bases between. The CDR3 is 16 residues long. The CDR3 spells CASYTDDIGLRNIQYF. CDR3 in DNA: TGTGCCAGCTACACAGACGATATAGGATTGCGAAACATTCAGTACTTC.

V and J are TRBV11-2 and TRBJ1-3, with unresolved D. V lost 2 bases and J 0 bases, leaving 8 bases between the germline ends. Germline values: CDR1 SGHAT, CDR2 FQNNGV. This CDR3 contains 15 residues. CDR3 DNA sequence: TGTGCCAGCAGCTTATGGCGGAGCTCTGGAAACACCATATATTTT. Amino acid sequence: CASSLWRSSGNTIYF.

The chain links TRBV7-6 to TRBJ2-5; the D gene is possibly TRBD1 (6 bases). Germline V gene lookup returns CDR1 SGHVS and CDR2 FNYEAQ. The CDR3 covers 16 residues. V was cut by 1 base and J by 6 bases, with 18 bases left in between. The CDR3 is CASSLVQWQGKQTQYF. The CDR3 DNA sequence: TGTGCCAGCAGCTTAGTACAATGGCAGGGGAAACAGACCCAGTACTTC. Full variable domain (missing parts from reference TRBV7-6 and TRBJ2-5): GAGVSQSPRYKVTKRGQDVALRCDPISGHVSLYWYRQALGQGPEFLTYFNYEAQQDKSGLPNDRFSAERPEGSISTLTIQRTEQRDSAMYRCASSLVQWQGKQTQYFGPGTRLLVL.

This rearrangement joins TRBV27 to TRBJ1-2; tentatively, D is TRBD1 (5 bases). The ends were cut back, 0 bases at V and 4 bases at J, with 12 bases in the middle. Germline V gene lookup returns CDR1 MNHEY and CDR2 SMNVEV (reference sequence). This CDR3 spans 15 amino acids. CDR3 DNA: TGTGCCAGCAGTTTATCTGGGGGGGGAGGCTATGGCTACACCTTC. The encoded protein is CASSLSGGGGYGYTF.

V gene TRBV5-1 combines with J gene TRBJ2-5; D is uncertain. Trimming left V 3 bases short and J 2 bases short, with 5 bases between. CDR3 length: 12 residues. Per germline, CDR1 SGHRS and CDR2 YFSETQ. CDR3 nucleotide sequence: TGCGCCAGCAGCTATAATCAAGAGACCCAGTACTTC. Protein: CASSYNQETQYF. Supplemented by reference TRBV5-1 and TRBJ2-5, the full variable domain reads KAGVTQTPRYLIKTRGQQVTLSCSPISGHRSVSWYQQTPGQGLQFLFEYFSETQRNKGNFPGRFSGRQFSNSRSEMNVSTLELGDSALYLCASSYNQETQYFGPGTRLLVL.

The rearrangement links TRBV7-9 to TRBJ2-7; weak D call: TRBD2 (6 bases). Germline values: CDR1 SEHNR, CDR2 FQNEAQ (reference sequence). This CDR3 region has 17 residues. V was shortened by 1 base and J by 3 bases, with 19 bases between the two germline ends. The CDR3 coding sequence is TGTGCCAGCAGCTTAGTCGTCGCGGGGATTGTCGTCTACGAGCAGTACTTC. Encoded protein: CASSLVVAGIVVYEQYF.

The rearrangement links TRBV2 to TRBJ2-7; a weak D match, TRBD1 (5 bases). Trimming took 1 base from V and 5 from J, leaving 15 bases between them. Germline CDR1 SNHLY, CDR2 FYNNEI. This CDR3 has 15 residues. This chain's CDR3 is CASSEDYASGHEQYF. The CDR3 coding sequence is TGTGCCAGCAGTGAAGATTATGCGTCAGGGCACGAGCAGTACTTC.

The chain is built from TRBV7-2 and TRBJ2-3; TRBD2 aligns across 13 bases. CDR1 SGHTA and CDR2 FQGNSA come from the germline V gene. Losses at the gene ends were 3 bases for V and 4 bases for J; bases not matched to a gene: 10. The CDR3 is 18 residues long. The CDR3 coding sequence is TGTGCCAGCAGCTTCCGACGAGGACTAGCGGGGGTGGCAGATACGCAGTATTTT. This gives the protein CASSFRRGLAGVADTQYF.

The V gene is TRBV13, the J gene TRBJ1-1; D might be TRBD1 (6 bases). The CDR3 covers 16 residues. The germline CDR1 and CDR2 sequences are PRHDT and FYEKMQ (reference sequence). Trimming shortened V by 5 bases and J by 1 base, and 17 bases separated the two germline ends. CDR3: CASSLQSGGRNTEAFF. The CDR3 nucleotides are TGTGCCAGCAGCCTCCAATCGGGGGGGCGGAACACTGAAGCTTTCTTT.

The chain joins TRBV10-1 to TRBJ2-1; D might be TRBD1 (6 bases). Trimming removed 2 bases from V and 2 bases from J, with 25 bases in between. This CDR3 has 20 amino acids. Germline loops: CDR1 WNHNN, CDR2 SYGVQD (reference sequence). CDR3 sequence reads: CASSENKDEGVGMAYNEQFF. In nucleotides, the CDR3 is TGCGCCAGCAGTGAGAATAAGGATGAGGGGGTGGGCATGGCCTACAATGAGCAGTTCTTC.

The rearrangement links TRBV19 to TRBJ1-5; D uncertain. V was trimmed by 4 bases and J by 0 bases, leaving 25 bases between them. The CDR3 sequence is 20 residues long. CDR1 and CDR2 from the germline V gene are LNHDA and SQIVND (reference sequence). CDR3 in amino acids: CASSSGPKAHPVYSNQPQHF. The CDR3 DNA is TGTGCCAGTAGTAGTGGGCCGAAAGCTCACCCAGTTTATAGCAATCAGCCCCAGCATTTT.

This sequence joins TRBV4-3 and TRBJ1-5, with D tentatively TRBD1 (6 bases). The germline CDR1 and CDR2 sequences are LGHNA and YSLEER. V lost 0 bases and J lost 2, with 17 bases in between. The CDR3 runs 18 residues. Here the CDR3 DNA reads TGCGCCAGCAGCCAAGAGTGGGGGGGGCCGTGGGGCAATCAGCCCCAGCATTTT. Protein product: CASSQEWGGPWGNQPQHF.

The V call is TRBV19, the J call TRBJ1-2, with unresolved D. Trimming took 2 bases from V and 6 from J, leaving 10 bases between them. CDR1 is LNHDA and CDR2 is SQIVND in the germline V gene (reference sequence). The CDR3 runs 13 residues. CDR3 region: CASSISAGDGYTF. The DNA for the CDR3 is TGTGCCAGTAGTATATCCGCCGGGGATGGCTACACCTTC.

J is TRBJ2-7 and V is TRBV5-6, with D possibly TRBD2 on 5 matching bases. Germline V gene sequence: CDR1 SGHDT, CDR2 YYEEEE. Trimming stripped 4 bases from V and 4 bases from J, with 18 bases between. This CDR3 is 15 amino acids long. CDR3 DNA: TGTGCCAGCAGCGTAGACGGGGTGAGTACGTACGAGCAGTACTTC. Translated: CASSVDGVSTYEQYF.

V gene TRBV9 combines with J gene TRBJ2-1; 11 positions match TRBD2. Unmatched junction bases numbered 7, after V lost 5 bases and J lost 6 bases. CDR1 SGDLS and CDR2 YYNGEE come from the germline V gene. The CDR3 runs to 15 residues. CDR3 sequence: CASSISGGAVNEQFF. The CDR3 DNA sequence: TGTGCCAGCAGTATTAGCGGGGGGGCCGTCAATGAGCAGTTCTTC. Together with reference TRBV9 and TRBJ2-1, the CDR3 gives the full variable domain: DSGVTQTPKHLITATGQRVTLRCSPRSGDLSVYWYQQSLDQGLQFLIQYYNGEERAKGNILERFSAQQFPDLHSELNLSSLELGDSALYFCASSISGGAVNEQFFGPGTRLTVL.

The V and J genes are TRBV11-2 and TRBJ2-7; weak D call: TRBD2 (6 bases). The length of the CDR3 is 13 residues. CDR1 is SGHAT, CDR2 FQNNGV, per germline. Trimming stripped 3 bases from V and 2 bases from J, with 8 bases between. The CDR3 loop reads CASSLGGTYEQYF. The CDR3 region has the DNA TGTGCCAGCAGCTTGGGAGGAACCTACGAGCAGTACTTC.

The chain employs TRBV5-4 and TRBJ2-2, with no clear D. V lost 3 bases and J lost 9, with 9 bases in between. The CDR3 length is 12 residues. CDR1 is SGHNT and CDR2 is YYREEE in the germline V gene (reference sequence). Here the CDR3 DNA reads TGTGCCAGCAGCTACGGGTCCCGGGAGCTGTTTTTT. Amino acid sequence: CASSYGSRELFF.

The chain links TRBV30 to TRBJ1-5, with D possibly being TRBD1 (5 bases). This CDR3 contains 14 residues. Germline V CDR1 and CDR2: GTSNPN, SVGIG (reference sequence). The V gene lost 3 bases and the J gene lost 3 bases, with 12 bases spanning the gap. The chain's CDR3 is CAWSSDRDNQPQHF. As DNA, the CDR3 is TGTGCCTGGAGCTCAGACAGAGACAATCAGCCCCAGCATTTT. Complete variable domain (other parts from reference TRBV30 and TRBJ1-5): SQTIHQWPATLVQPVGSPLSLECTVEGTSNPNLYWYRQAAGRGLQLLFYSVGIGQISSEVPQNLSASRPQDRQFILSSKKLLLSDSGFYLCAWSSDRDNQPQHFGDGTRLSIL.

This chain links TRBV27 with TRBJ2-7, with 9 bases lining up with TRBD1. V shed 6 bases and J 5 bases; nucleotides not matched to a gene: 5. The CDR3 spans 13 residues. Germline V gene sequence: CDR1 MNHEY, CDR2 SMNVEV (reference sequence). For the CDR3, the DNA is TGTGCCAGCAGGGGGACAGGGACGAACGAGCAGTACTTC. Protein sequence: CASRGTGTNEQYF.